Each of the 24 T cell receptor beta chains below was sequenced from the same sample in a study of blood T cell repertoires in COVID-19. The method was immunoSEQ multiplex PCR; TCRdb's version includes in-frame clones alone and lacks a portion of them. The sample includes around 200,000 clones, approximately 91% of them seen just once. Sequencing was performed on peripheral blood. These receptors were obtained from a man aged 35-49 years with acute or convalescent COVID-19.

The CDR3 DNA is TGTGCCAGCAGCTTAGAGACAGGAGCGAAGGGAAACGAGCAGTACTTC. As protein: CASSLETGAKGNEQYF. The chain has TRBV7-8 and TRBJ2-7, with D maybe TRBD1 (6 bases). CDR3 size: 16 residues. Trimming took off 1 base at V and 5 bases at J, with 18 bases between the two ends. Germline CDR1 is SGHVS and CDR2 is FQNEAQ.

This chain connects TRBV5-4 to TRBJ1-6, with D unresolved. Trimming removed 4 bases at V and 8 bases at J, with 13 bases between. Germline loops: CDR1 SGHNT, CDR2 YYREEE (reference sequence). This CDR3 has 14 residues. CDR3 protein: CASSPRLGDSPLHF. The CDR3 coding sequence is TGTGCCAGCAGCCCTAGGCTGGGAGATTCACCCCTCCACTTT. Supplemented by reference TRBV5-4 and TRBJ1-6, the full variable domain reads ETGVTQSPTHLIKTRGQQVTLRCSSQSGHNTVSWYQQALGQGPQFIFQYYREEENGRGNFPPRFSGLQFPNYSSELNVNALELDDSALYLCASSPRLGDSPLHFGNGTRLTVT.

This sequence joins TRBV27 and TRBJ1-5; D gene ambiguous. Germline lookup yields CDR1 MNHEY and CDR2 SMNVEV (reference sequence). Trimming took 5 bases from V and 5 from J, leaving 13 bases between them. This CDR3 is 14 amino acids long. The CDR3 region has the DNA TGTGCCAGCAGTCACCGGACGGGATATCAGCCCCAGCATTTT. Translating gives CASSHRTGYQPQHF.

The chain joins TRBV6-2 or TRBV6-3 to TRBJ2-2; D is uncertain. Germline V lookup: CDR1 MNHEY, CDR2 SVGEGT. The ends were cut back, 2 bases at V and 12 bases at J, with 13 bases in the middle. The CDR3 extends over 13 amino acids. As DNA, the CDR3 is TGTGCCAGCAGTTACGTCTCGATTGCGCAGCTGTTTTTT. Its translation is CASSYVSIAQLFF.

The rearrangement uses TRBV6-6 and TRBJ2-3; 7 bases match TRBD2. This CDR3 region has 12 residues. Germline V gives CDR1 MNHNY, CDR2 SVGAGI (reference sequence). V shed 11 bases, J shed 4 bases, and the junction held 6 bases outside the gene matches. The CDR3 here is CASGRESDTQYF. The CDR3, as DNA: TGTGCCTCAGGGAGGGAGTCAGATACGCAGTATTTT.

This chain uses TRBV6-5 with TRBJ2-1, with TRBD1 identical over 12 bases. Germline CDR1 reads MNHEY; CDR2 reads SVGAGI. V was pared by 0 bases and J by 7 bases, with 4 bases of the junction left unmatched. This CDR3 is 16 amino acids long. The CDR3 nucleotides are TGTGCCAGCAGTTACTCGGGACAGGGGGCGTCAAATGAGCAGTTCTTC. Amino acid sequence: CASSYSGQGASNEQFF.

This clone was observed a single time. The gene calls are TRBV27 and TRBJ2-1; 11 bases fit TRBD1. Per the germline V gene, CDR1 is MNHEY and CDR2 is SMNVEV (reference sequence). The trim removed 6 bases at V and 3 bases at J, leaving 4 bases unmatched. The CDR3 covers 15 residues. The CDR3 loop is CASSWTGGDYNEQFF. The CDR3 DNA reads TGTGCCAGCAGCTGGACAGGGGGCGACTACAATGAGCAGTTCTTC.

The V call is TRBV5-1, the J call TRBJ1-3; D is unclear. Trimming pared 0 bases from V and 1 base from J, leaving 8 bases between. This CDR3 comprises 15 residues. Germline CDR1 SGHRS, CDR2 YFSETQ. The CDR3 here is CASSLAQASGNTIYF. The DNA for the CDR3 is TGCGCCAGCAGCTTGGCCCAGGCATCTGGAAACACCATATATTTT. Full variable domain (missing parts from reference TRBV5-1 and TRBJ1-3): KAGVTQTPRYLIKTRGQQVTLSCSPISGHRSVSWYQQTPGQGLQFLFEYFSETQRNKGNFPGRFSGRQFSNSRSEMNVSTLELGDSALYLCASSLAQASGNTIYFGEGSWLTVV.

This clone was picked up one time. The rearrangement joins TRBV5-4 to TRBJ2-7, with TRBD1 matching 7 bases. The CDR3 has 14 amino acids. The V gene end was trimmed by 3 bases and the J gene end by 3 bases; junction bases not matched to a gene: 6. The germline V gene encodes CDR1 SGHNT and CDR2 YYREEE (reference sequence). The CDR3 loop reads CASSSEGQIYEQYF. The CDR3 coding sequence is TGTGCCAGCAGCTCAGAGGGACAGATCTACGAGCAGTACTTC. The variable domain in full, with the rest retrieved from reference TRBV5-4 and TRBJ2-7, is ETGVTQSPTHLIKTRGQQVTLRCSSQSGHNTVSWYQQALGQGPQFIFQYYREEENGRGNFPPRFSGLQFPNYSSELNVNALELDDSALYLCASSSEGQIYEQYFGPGTRLTVT.

The CDR3 reads CASSYSTGHGYTF. The CDR3 DNA is TGTGCCAGCAGTTACTCGACAGGGCACGGCTACACCTTC. This chain uses TRBV6-5 with TRBJ1-2; 7 positions agree with TRBD1. This CDR3 spans 13 amino acids. Unmatched junction bases numbered 3, after V lost 0 bases and J lost 8 bases. Germline-derived CDR1 and CDR2 are MNHEY and SVGAGI.

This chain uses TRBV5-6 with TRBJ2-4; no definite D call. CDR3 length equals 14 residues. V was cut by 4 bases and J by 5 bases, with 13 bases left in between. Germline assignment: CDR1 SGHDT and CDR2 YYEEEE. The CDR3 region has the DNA TGTGCCAGCAGCCCCTGGGCTCCTCAAAACATTCAGTACTTC. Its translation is CASSPWAPQNIQYF.

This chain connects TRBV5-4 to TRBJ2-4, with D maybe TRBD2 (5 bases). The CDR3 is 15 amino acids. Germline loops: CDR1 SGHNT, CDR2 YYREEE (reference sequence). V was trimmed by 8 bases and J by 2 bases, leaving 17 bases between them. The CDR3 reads CASMKGAGSKNIQYF. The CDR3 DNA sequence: TGTGCCAGTATGAAGGGAGCCGGGTCCAAAAACATTCAGTACTTC. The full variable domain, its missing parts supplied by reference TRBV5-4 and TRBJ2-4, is ETGVTQSPTHLIKTRGQQVTLRCSSQSGHNTVSWYQQALGQGPQFIFQYYREEENGRGNFPPRFSGLQFPNYSSELNVNALELDDSALYLCASMKGAGSKNIQYFGAGTRLSVL.

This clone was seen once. The CDR3 sequence is CASGQEGYTF. CDR3 DNA: TGTGCCAGCGGCCAGGAAGGCTACACCTTC. This chain links TRBV28 with TRBJ1-2; D remains unclear. Germline assignment: CDR1 MDHEN and CDR2 SYDVKM. V dropped 8 bases and J dropped 8 bases, with 9 bases sitting between them. The CDR3 is 10 residues long.

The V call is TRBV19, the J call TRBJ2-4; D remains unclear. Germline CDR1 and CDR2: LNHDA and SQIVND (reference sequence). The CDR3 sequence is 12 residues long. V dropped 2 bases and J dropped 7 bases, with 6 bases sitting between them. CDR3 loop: CASSIMGNIQYF. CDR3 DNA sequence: TGTGCCAGTAGTATAATGGGCAACATTCAGTACTTC.

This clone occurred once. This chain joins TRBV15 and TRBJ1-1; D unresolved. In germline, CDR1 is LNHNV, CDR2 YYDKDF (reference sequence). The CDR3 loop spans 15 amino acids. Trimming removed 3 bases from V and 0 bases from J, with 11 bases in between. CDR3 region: CATSSAVGVNTEAFF. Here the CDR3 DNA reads TGTGCCACCAGCAGCGCAGTCGGGGTGAACACTGAAGCTTTCTTT.

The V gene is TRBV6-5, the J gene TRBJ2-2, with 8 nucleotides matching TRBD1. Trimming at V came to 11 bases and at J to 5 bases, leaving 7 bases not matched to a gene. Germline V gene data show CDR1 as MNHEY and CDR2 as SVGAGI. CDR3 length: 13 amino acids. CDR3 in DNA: TGTGCCGGAAAGGACAGGGAGACCGGGGAGCTGTTTTTT. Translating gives CAGKDRETGELFF.

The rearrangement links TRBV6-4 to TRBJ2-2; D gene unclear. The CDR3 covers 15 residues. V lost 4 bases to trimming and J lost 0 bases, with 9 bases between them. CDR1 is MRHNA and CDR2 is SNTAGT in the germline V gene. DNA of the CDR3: TGTGCCAGCAGTGCATTCTCGGCGAACACCGGGGAGCTGTTTTTT. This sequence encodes CASSAFSANTGELFF.

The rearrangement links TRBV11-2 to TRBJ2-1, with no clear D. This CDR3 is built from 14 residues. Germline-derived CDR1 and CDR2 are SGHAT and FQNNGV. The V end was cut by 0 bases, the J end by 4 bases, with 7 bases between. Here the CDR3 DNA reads TGTGCCAGCAGCTTAGAGGGCACATACAATGAGCAGTTCTTC. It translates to CASSLEGTYNEQFF.

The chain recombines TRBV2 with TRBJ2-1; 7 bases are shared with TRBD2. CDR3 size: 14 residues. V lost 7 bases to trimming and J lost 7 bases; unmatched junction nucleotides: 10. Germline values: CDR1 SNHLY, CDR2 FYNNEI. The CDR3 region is CASKRAGAINEQFF. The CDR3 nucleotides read TGTGCCAGCAAGCGGGCGGGAGCAATAAATGAGCAGTTCTTC.

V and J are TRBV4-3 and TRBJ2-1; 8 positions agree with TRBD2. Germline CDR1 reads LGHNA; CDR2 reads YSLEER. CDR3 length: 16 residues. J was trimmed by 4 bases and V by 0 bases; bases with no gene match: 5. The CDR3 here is CASSQESGSGYNEQFF. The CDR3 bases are TGCGCCAGCAGCCAAGAAAGCGGGAGCGGGTACAATGAGCAGTTCTTC.

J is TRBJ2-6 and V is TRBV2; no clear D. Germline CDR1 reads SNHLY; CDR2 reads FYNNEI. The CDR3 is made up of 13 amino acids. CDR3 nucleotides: TGTGCGTCACACAGCTCTGGGGCCAACGTCCTGACTTTC. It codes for CASHSSGANVLTF.

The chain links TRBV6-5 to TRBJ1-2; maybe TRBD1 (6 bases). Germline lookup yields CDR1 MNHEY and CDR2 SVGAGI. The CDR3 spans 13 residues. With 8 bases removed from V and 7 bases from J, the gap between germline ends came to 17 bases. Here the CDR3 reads CASAPGTILGYTF. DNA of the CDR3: TGTGCCAGCGCCCCCGGGACAATCCTTGGCTACACCTTC.

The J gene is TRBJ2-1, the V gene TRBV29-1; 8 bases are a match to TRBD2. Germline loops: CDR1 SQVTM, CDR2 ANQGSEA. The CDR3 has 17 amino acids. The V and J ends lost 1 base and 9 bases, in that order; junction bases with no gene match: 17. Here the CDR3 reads CSVEGKTSGRSGGEQFF. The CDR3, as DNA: TGCAGCGTTGAAGGGAAAACTAGCGGCCGATCTGGTGGTGAGCAGTTCTTC.

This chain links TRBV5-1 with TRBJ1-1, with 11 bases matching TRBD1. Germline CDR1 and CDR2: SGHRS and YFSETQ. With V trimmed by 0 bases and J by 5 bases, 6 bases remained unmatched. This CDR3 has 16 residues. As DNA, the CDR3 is TGCGCCAGCAGCTTGGCCCCCGGGACAGGGGGGACTGAAGCTTTCTTT. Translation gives CASSLAPGTGGTEAFF.